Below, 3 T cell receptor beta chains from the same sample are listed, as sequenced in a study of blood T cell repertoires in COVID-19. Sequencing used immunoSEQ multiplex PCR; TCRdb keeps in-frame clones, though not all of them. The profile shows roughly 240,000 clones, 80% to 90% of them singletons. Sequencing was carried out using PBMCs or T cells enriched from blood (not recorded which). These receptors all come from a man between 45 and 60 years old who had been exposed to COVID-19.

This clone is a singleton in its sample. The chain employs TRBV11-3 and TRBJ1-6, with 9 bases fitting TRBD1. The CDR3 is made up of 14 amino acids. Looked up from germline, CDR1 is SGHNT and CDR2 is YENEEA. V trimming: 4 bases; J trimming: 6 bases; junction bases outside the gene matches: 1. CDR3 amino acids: CASSSGQGNSPLHF. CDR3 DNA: TGTGCCAGCAGCTCGGGACAGGGTAATTCACCCCTCCACTTT.

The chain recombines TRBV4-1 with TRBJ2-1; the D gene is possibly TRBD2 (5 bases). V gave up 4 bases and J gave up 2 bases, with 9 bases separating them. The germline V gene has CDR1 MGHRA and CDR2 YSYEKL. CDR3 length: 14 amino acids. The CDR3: CASSRPAAYNEQFF. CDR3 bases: TGCGCCAGCAGCCGCCCAGCGGCCTACAATGAGCAGTTCTTC.

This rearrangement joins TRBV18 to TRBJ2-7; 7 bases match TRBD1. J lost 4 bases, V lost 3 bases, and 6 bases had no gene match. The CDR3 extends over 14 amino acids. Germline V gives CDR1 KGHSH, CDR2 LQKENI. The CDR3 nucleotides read TGTGCCAGCTCACCCGGGACAGACCTTTACGAGCAGTACTTC. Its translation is CASSPGTDLYEQYF.